Below, 4 T cell receptor beta chains from the same sample are listed, as sequenced in a study of cytomegalovirus exposure and HLA in healthy donors. PCR used 60 Vbeta primers and 13 Jbeta primers. Libraries were prepared by immunoSEQ multiplex PCR; TCRdb keeps only in-frame clonotypes and omits some of them. The sample's table shows more than 110,000 clones. Specimen: PBMCs. Receptors were obtained from a man aged 35 to 55 in good health and CMV-seronegative.

The V and J genes are TRBV5-4 and TRBJ2-3; 10 bases fit TRBD1. With V trimmed by 0 bases and J by 0 bases, 7 bases remained unmatched. Looked up from germline, CDR1 is SGHNT and CDR2 is YYREEE (reference sequence). CDR3 length equals 18 residues. CDR3 sequence: CASSLGRQGARSTDTQYF. The CDR3 coding sequence is TGTGCCAGCAGCTTGGGTCGACAGGGGGCGCGAAGCACAGATACGCAGTATTTT.

The chain employs TRBV10-3 and TRBJ2-7; D is ambiguous. Per the germline V gene, CDR1 is ENHRY and CDR2 is SYGVKD. The CDR3 covers 11 residues. Trimming pared 3 bases from V and 5 bases from J, leaving 5 bases between. Here the CDR3 reads CAISEQHEQYF. CDR3 nucleotide sequence: TGTGCCATCAGTGAACAACACGAGCAGTACTTC.

The chain employs TRBV7-9 and TRBJ2-4; perhaps TRBD1 as D (6 bases). Germline CDR1 SEHNR, CDR2 FQNEAQ (reference sequence). The CDR3 runs to 15 residues. Trimming shortened V by 1 base and J by 5 bases, and 12 bases separated the two germline ends. The DNA for the CDR3 is TGTGCCAGCAGCTTAGTGGTCAGGGGAGAAAACATTCAGTACTTC. Its translation: CASSLVVRGENIQYF.

The J gene is TRBJ2-1, the V gene TRBV11-2, with a tentative D call TRBD2 (6 bases). The germline gives CDR1 SGHAT, CDR2 FQNNGV. The V end lost 0 bases, the J end lost 2 bases, and 8 bases lay between the germline ends. The length of the CDR3 is 15 residues. The CDR3 DNA reads TGTGCCAGCAGCTTAGAGGCGGGAACCTACAATGAGCAGTTCTTC. Translating gives CASSLEAGTYNEQFF.